This passage covers 6 T cell receptor beta chains from one sample sequenced in a study of blood T cell repertoires in COVID-19. TCRdb's copy holds only in-frame clones and misses some; the assay was immunoSEQ multiplex PCR. Seen here are fewer than 120,000 clones, about four fifths observed once, and the top ten hold about 15%. The sequenced sample was peripheral blood. The receptor set was obtained from a woman aged 55-69 years with acute or convalescent COVID-19.

V is TRBV15 and J is TRBJ1-4; D remains unclear. Germline V CDR1 and CDR2: LNHNV, YYDKDF (reference sequence). V was clipped by 0 bases and J by 4 bases, with 9 bases between them. The CDR3 spans 15 residues. The DNA of the CDR3 is TGTGCCACCAGCAGAGATGCAGGTTTTAATGAAAAACTGTTTTTT. Its protein is CATSRDAGFNEKLFF.

The rearrangement joins TRBV7-2 to TRBJ2-3; 8 bases map to TRBD2. CDR3 size: 14 residues. V lost 5 bases to trimming and J lost 1 base; unmatched junction nucleotides: 2. Germline V gene sequence: CDR1 SGHTA, CDR2 FQGNSA. The CDR3 region is CASSPGLGTDTQYF. In DNA, the CDR3 is TGTGCCAGCAGCCCGGGACTAGGCACAGATACGCAGTATTTT.

The genes are TRBV7-9 and TRBJ2-1, with a tentative D call TRBD1 (5 bases). V dropped 1 base and J dropped 6 bases, with 13 bases sitting between them. The CDR3 totals 15 residues. Looked up from germline, CDR1 is SEHNR and CDR2 is FQNEAQ (reference sequence). CDR3 in DNA: TGTGCCAGCAGCTTAGTCTTAGCCAGGGCCAATGAGCAGTTCTTC. The encoded protein is CASSLVLARANEQFF.

This chain joins TRBV20-1 and TRBJ1-1; D not resolved. This CDR3 is built from 11 residues. The germline V and J ends were trimmed by 3 bases and 8 bases, with 10 bases remaining between them. CDR1 is DFQATT, CDR2 SNEGSKA, per germline (reference sequence). CDR3 sequence (DNA): TGCAGTGCTAGGTATCGAGGGGAAGCTTTCTTT. Amino acids: CSARYRGEAFF.

The chain carries TRBV3-1 (or the pseudogene TRBV3-2) and TRBJ2-1; D possibly corresponds to TRBD1 (6 bases). V gave up 7 bases and J gave up 6 bases, with 22 bases separating them. There are 16 residues in the CDR3. The germline CDR1 and CDR2 sequences are LGHDT and YNNKEL (reference sequence). The CDR3 reads CASTKMQGRTANEQFF. The CDR3 region has the DNA TGTGCCAGCACCAAAATGCAGGGGCGGACCGCCAATGAGCAGTTCTTC.

V is TRBV9 and J is TRBJ2-1; 9 positions agree with TRBD1. The CDR3 length is 15 residues. CDR1 is SGDLS and CDR2 is YYNGEE in the germline V gene. J gave up 8 bases and V 0 bases, and 6 bases lay outside the gene matches. The CDR3 region is CASSVGQGDWDEQFF. Written as DNA, the CDR3 is TGTGCCAGCAGCGTAGGACAGGGGGATTGGGATGAGCAGTTCTTC.